This record concerns one TCR beta chain sequence. The table came from immunoSEQ multiplex PCR; TCRdb's copy has only in-frame clones and leaves some out. The sample yields some 19,000 clones, 80% to 90% seen once. The CDR3 loop spans 15 amino acids. In germline, CDR1 is SEHNR, CDR2 FQNEAQ (reference sequence). After removal of 6 bases from V and 4 bases from J, the junction contained 6 bases not matched to a gene. This sample was taken from a study of sequential checkpoint blockade in melanoma. Background on the study: Randomization was 1:1 between first-line nivolumab→ipilimumab and ipilimumab→nivolumab.

The treatment: randomized to nivolumab then ipilimumab (arm A) or the reverse (arm B). The rearrangement links TRBV7-9 to TRBJ2-7; the match to TRBD2 covers 13 bases. The specimen was CD8+ T cells sorted from blood (inferred from file names), collected from a patient given nivolumab and ipilimumab in sequence. The clonotype was recovered from a human donor with melanoma. CDR3 loop: CASRLAGGPSYEQYF. CDR3 sequence (DNA): TGTGCCAGCAGACTAGCGGGAGGGCCGAGTTACGAGCAGTACTTC.